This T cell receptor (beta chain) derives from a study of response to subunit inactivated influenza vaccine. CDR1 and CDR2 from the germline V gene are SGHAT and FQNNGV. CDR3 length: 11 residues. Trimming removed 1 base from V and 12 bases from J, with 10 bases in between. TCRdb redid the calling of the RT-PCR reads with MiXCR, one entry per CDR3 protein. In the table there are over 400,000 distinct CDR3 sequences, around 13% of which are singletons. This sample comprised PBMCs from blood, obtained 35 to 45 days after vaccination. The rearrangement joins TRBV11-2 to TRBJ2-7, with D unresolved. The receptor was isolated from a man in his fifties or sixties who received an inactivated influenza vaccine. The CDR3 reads CASSLGRDLYF. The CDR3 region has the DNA TGTGCCAGCAGCTTAGGGCGAGACCTGTACTTC.